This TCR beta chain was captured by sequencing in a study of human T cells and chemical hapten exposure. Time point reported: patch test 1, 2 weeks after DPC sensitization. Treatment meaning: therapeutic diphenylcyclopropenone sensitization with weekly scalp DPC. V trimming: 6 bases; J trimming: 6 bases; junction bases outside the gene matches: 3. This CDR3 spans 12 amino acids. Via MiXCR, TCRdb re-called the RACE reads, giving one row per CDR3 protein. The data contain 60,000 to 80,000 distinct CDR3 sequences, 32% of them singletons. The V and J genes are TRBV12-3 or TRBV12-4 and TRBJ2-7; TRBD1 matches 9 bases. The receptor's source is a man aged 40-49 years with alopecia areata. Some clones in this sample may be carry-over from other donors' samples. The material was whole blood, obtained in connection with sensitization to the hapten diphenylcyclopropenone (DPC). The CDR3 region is CASRGTGIEQYF. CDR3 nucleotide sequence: TGTGCCAGCAGGGGGACAGGGATCGAGCAGTACTTC.